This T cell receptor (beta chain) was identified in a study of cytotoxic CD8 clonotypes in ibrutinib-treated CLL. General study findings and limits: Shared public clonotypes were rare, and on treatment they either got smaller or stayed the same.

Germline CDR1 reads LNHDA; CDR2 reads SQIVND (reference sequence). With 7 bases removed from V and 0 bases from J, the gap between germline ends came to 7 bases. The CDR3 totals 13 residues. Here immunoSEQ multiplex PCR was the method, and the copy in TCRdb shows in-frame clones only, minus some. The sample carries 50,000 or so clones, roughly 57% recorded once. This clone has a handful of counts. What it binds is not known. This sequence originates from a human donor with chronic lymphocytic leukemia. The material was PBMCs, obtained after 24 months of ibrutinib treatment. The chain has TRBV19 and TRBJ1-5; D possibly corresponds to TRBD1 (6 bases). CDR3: CASTGVSNQPQHF. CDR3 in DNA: TGTGCCAGTACAGGGGTTAGCAATCAGCCCCAGCATTTT.